These T cell receptor beta chains were read from a single sample in a study of response to subunit inactivated influenza vaccine. TCRdb called the RT-PCR reads again in MiXCR, with one record for every CDR3 protein. The repertoire holds 400,000 to 650,000 distinct CDR3 sequences, with roughly 7.9% as singletons. The material sequenced was PBMCs from blood, taken less than 25 months after vaccination. All receptors come from a man in his fifties or sixties who received an inactivated influenza vaccine. CDR3s include the opening cysteine and the closing phenylalanine or tryptophan. The D gene is left open where the match is weak. Size values are once, few and many counts, or a class for expanded clones, and some rows have none.

j_call,clone_size,v_call,d_call,cdr3_nt,cdr3_aa
TRBJ2-7,many,TRBV2,.,TGTGCCAGCAGTGAACGGGGCAGCGAGCAGTACTTC,CASSERGSEQYF
TRBJ2-1,many,TRBV5-5,.,TGTGCCAGCAGCTCCTACTCCGGGACATCGTACAATGAGCAGTTCTTC,CASSSYSGTSYNEQFF
TRBJ2-1,once,TRBV20-1,.,TGCAGTGCTACTCGGAATGAGCAGTTCTTC,CSATRNEQFF
TRBJ2-5,few,TRBV20-1,.,TGCAGTGGGGGGGCTAGAGCCTTCCAAGAGACCCAGTACTTC,CSGGARAFQETQYF
TRBJ2-7,.,TRBV7-3,.,TGTGCCAGCAGCTTAAGGGAGGCATTAATTAGCTACGAGCAGTACTTC,CASSLREALISYEQYF
TRBJ2-1,few,TRBV7-9,TRBD2,TGTGCCAGCAGCACCAGCGGGGGGCACAATGAGCAGTTCTTC,CASSTSGGHNEQFF
TRBJ1-5,many,TRBV12-3/TRBV12-4,.,TGTGCCAGCCAGGTTGGGGTTAGCTTCAATCAGCCCCAGCATTTT,CASQVGVSFNQPQHF
TRBJ1-2,.,TRBV18,TRBD1,TGTGCCAGCTTGGGACAGAACTATGGCTACACCTTC,CASLGQNYGYTF
TRBJ2-2,.,TRBV4-2,.,TGTGCCAGCAGCCAAGATCAGAGGTGGACTGGCACCGGGGAGCTGTTTTTT,CASSQDQRWTGTGELFF
TRBJ2-7,.,TRBV12-3/TRBV12-4,TRBD2,TGTGCCAGCAGTACTAGCGGGAGGCCCGAGCAGTACTTC,CASSTSGRPEQYF
TRBJ1-1,.,TRBV11-3,TRBD1,TGTGCCAGCAGCTTAGTCTTCTGGGGACAGGGATTGAACACTGAAGCTTTCTTT,CASSLVFWGQGLNTEAFF
TRBJ2-3,many,TRBV4-1,TRBD1,TGCGCCAGCAGAGGCCGGGACAGGACCACAGATACGCAGTATTTT,CASRGRDRTTDTQYF
TRBJ2-2,.,TRBV11-1,.,TGTGCCAGCAGCTCCCTCGGGACGGTGGCCGGGGAGCTGTTTTTT,CASSSLGTVAGELFF
TRBJ2-7,many,TRBV5-1,.,TGCGCCAGCAGGCGTGCGGCAGGGGAGTACGAGCAGTACTTC,CASRRAAGEYEQYF
TRBJ2-1,few,TRBV4-3,TRBD2,TGCGCCAGCAGCCAACGGGTTAGCGGGGGGAACTACAATGAGCAGTTCTTC,CASSQRVSGGNYNEQFF
TRBJ2-1,few,TRBV5-1,.,TGCGCCAGCAGCTCCGACCCAGACAATGAGCAGTTCTTC,CASSSDPDNEQFF